The rows below give T cell receptor beta chains drawn from one sample of a study of CD8 T cells in ankylosing spondylitis. TCRdb reprocessed the 5' RACE reads via MiXCR and lists one record per CDR3 protein. Among about 160,000 distinct CDR3 sequences listed, roughly 18% were seen once. Sequencing was done on a sample of blood, either unsorted or a sorted T cell fraction (not recorded which). These receptor sequences come from a male donor with ankylosing spondylitis or in good health (not recorded which). Both conserved end residues are part of each CDR3. The order of the fields is V gene, J gene, CDR3 protein.

TRBV24-1	TRBJ2-5	CATSDSSQETQYF
TRBV24-1	TRBJ2-1	CATSADRAPYNEQFF
TRBV28	TRBJ2-1	CASSRGGADEQFF
TRBV29-1	TRBJ2-7	CSVEGQGNYEQYF
TRBV6-5	TRBJ2-2	CASKHGDGELFF
TRBV18	TRBJ1-5	CASSPAGGISNQHQHF
TRBV5-1	TRBJ2-1	CASSLEGGEQFF
TRBV2	TRBJ2-2	CASSEAGGTGELFF
TRBV24-1	TRBJ2-3	CATSDLQGQGTDTQYF
TRBV7-7	TRBJ2-5	CASSLGRTYQETQYF
TRBV20-1	TRBJ1-1	CSSAPRLRAEAFF
TRBV24-1	TRBJ2-2	CATSRGTGELFF
TRBV27	TRBJ2-7	CASGRASGNSYEQYF
TRBV28	TRBJ2-1	CASGTGPNNEQFF
TRBV28	TRBJ1-4	CASSWDFRDRGQGEKLFF
TRBV29-1	TRBJ1-1	CSVEGERSAEAFF
TRBV5-1	TRBJ1-2	CASSLPSSDGYTF
TRBV25-1	TRBJ2-3	CASSDADPNTQYF
TRBV20-1	TRBJ1-2	CSADRYYGYTF
TRBV24-1	TRBJ2-3	CATSDLKRSTDTQYF
TRBV19	TRBJ2-6	CASRGTGAGANVLTF
TRBV12-3/TRBV12-4	TRBJ1-3	CASSLGTGAHSGNTIYF
TRBV3-1	TRBJ2-7	CASSVGGGREQYF
TRBV18	TRBJ2-3	CASSSTSQDTQYF
TRBV7-9	TRBJ1-1	CASSSRPNVAEAFF
TRBV30	TRBJ2-7	CAWSFLLAERIHEQYF
TRBV5-1	TRBJ1-2	CASSLVVGSSGYTF
TRBV11-2	TRBJ2-5	CASSFRAFVGWLEGKAETQYF
TRBV20-1	TRBJ2-1	CSAIGGGNNNEQFF
TRBV4-1	TRBJ1-1	CASSRIPGTEAFF
TRBV5-4	TRBJ2-3	CASSLDQDTQYF
TRBV27	TRBJ2-7	CARALNRMRQYF
TRBV20-1	TRBJ1-5	CSAPKTEISNQPQHF
TRBV18	TRBJ1-2	CASSLGQTAYGYTF
TRBV5-5	TRBJ1-2	CASSLGGNYGYTF
TRBV11-2	TRBJ2-1	CASSLQREVPNEQFF
TRBV20-1	TRBJ2-4	CSARTGFGNIQYF
TRBV5-1	TRBJ2-6	CASSLGFVGANVLTF
TRBV19	TRBJ1-5	CASKVSWTNQPQHF
TRBV6-1	TRBJ2-7	CASSFNRGSSEQYF
TRBV5-1	TRBJ2-7	CASRTGSEQYF
TRBV12-3/TRBV12-4	TRBJ1-1	CASMKGSPTEAFF
TRBV7-9	TRBJ1-2	CASTSRANWGYTF
TRBV10-3	TRBJ2-5	CAISESRGVETQYF
TRBV28	TRBJ1-4	CASSPGEEGVEKLFF
TRBV5-1	TRBJ2-1	CASSLGWQGINEQFF
TRBV20-1	TRBJ2-2	CSARASAGGPVGELFF
TRBV20-1	TRBJ2-2	CSALGGLDTGELFF
TRBV13	TRBJ2-3	CATGGRTDTQYF
TRBV9	TRBJ1-1	CASSAHVSNTEAFF
TRBV10-3	TRBJ1-1	CAISRQGSNTEAFF
TRBV18	TRBJ1-4	CASSPPARTGEKLFF
TRBV5-1	TRBJ2-7	CASSLAGTPDTEQYF